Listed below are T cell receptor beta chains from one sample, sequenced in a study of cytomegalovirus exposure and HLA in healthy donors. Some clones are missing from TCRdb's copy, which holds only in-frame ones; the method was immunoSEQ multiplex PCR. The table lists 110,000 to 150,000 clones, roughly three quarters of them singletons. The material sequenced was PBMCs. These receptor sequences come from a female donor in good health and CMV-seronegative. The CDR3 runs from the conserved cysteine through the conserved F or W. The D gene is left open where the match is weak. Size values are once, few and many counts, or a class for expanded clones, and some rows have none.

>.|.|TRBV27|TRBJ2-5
TGTGCCAGCAGTTTGTTTTTTCCACCTTCGGAAGAGACCCAGTACTTC
CASSLFFPPSEETQYF
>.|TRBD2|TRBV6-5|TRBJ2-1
TGTGCCAGCAGTTACGGCGGGAGTACCTACAATGAGCAGTTCTTC
CASSYGGSTYNEQFF
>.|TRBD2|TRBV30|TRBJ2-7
TGTGCCTGGAGTAGGTCCCCCGGGACTAGCGGAAACGAGCAGTACTTC
CAWSRSPGTSGNEQYF
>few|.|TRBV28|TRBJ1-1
TGTGCCAGCAGTCCGACAGTCGTCGGCACTGAAGCTTTCTTT
CASSPTVVGTEAFF
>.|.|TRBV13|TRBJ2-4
TGTGCCAGCAGCCTAAAAAACATTCAGTACTTC
CASSLKNIQYF
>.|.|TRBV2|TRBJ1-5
TGTGCCAGCAGCGAACAGGGTCGCAATCAGCCCCAGCATTTT
CASSEQGRNQPQHF
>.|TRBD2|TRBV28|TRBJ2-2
TGTGCCAGCAGTCCCGGGGGGACGGGGGAGCTGTTTTTT
CASSPGGTGELFF
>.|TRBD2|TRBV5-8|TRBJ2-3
TGTGCCAGCAAGGTAAGCGGGAGGGCCCCACAGGCAGATACGCAGTATTTT
CASKVSGRAPQADTQYF
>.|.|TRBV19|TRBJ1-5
TGTGCCAGTAGTATTCCAGGACATAGCAATCAGCCCCAGCATTTT
CASSIPGHSNQPQHF
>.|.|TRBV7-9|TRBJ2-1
TGTGCCAGCAGCTTAAGGTGGGGCGAACCCGCAGCGAGTGAGCAGTTCTTC
CASSLRWGEPAASEQFF
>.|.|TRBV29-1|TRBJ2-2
TGCAGCGGAGGGTACGGCGGGGAGCTGTTTTTT
CSGGYGGELFF